This T cell receptor beta chain was captured by sequencing in a study of brain T cells in children with intractable seizures. The CDR3 totals 14 residues. Trimming removed 1 base from V and 6 bases from J, with 11 bases in between. The V gene's germline CDR1 is KGHSH and CDR2 LQKENI. The sequenced cases were selected for having the highest brain T cell transcript signatures. Assay: immunoSEQ multiplex PCR; the TCRdb copy retains only in-frame clones and omits some. Of under 150,000 clones listed, approximately 94% are singletons. The receptor was derived from a boy under two years old with hemimegalencephaly and intractable seizures. Sequencing used peripheral blood, obtained at surgery. The chain has TRBV18 and TRBJ2-3; either TRBD1 or TRBD2 may fit D (5 bases each). The CDR3 loop is CASSPRPGTDTQYF. For the CDR3, the DNA is TGTGCCAGCTCACCACGTCCGGGGACGGATACGCAGTATTTT.